One sample yielded the 3 T cell receptor beta chains listed below, sequenced in a study of T cells after yellow fever vaccination. In TCRdb, the 5' RACE reads were re-called with MiXCR into one record per CDR3 protein. Of over 300,000 distinct CDR3 sequences listed, about 6.9% are singletons. The sequencing used PBMCs, collected more than 35 days after the first yellow fever vaccination. These receptors originate from a man between 18 and 35 years old who received the YFV17D yellow fever vaccine.

This clonotype occurred a few times. The chain recombines TRBV10-3 with TRBJ2-1; TRBD2 matches at 7 bases. Germline CDR1 is ENHRY and CDR2 is SYGVKD. The CDR3 loop spans 19 amino acids. Unmatched junction bases numbered 13, after V lost 0 bases and J lost 2 bases. DNA for the CDR3: TGTGCCATCAGTGAGTCCCCCGGACTAGTTGTGACCCCCTACAATGAGCAGTTCTTC. Its protein is CAISESPGLVVTPYNEQFF.

This clonotype came up a few times. This chain links TRBV12-3 or TRBV12-4 with TRBJ2-3, with D possibly TRBD2 on 6 matching bases. V shed 6 bases and J shed 4 bases, with 17 bases lying between them. CDR3 length: 15 amino acids. CDR3 nucleotide sequence: TGTGCCAGCAGGACACTGAGCTCGGGAGCAGATACGCAGTATTTT. The encoded protein is CASRTLSSGADTQYF.

This clonotype occurred a few times. The CDR3 DNA sequence: TGTGCCAGCAGCCAATCTGGAAACACCATATATTTT. It specifies CASSQSGNTIYF. V gene TRBV3-1 combines with J gene TRBJ1-3; D unclear. V was trimmed by 2 bases and J by 1 base, leaving 0 bases between them. The CDR3 is 12 residues long. The germline V gene has CDR1 LGHDT and CDR2 YNNKEL (reference sequence).